Included here is one T cell receptor (beta chain) sequence, with context. What it binds is not known. Each TRB cDNA library was prepared by 5' RACE (with UMI labels). TCRdb reanalyzed the 5' RACE reads, giving one entry per CDR3 protein sequence and no DNA. This sample's table reports several thousand distinct CDR3 sequences. The record originates from a study of CXCR3-negative and CXCR3-positive naive CD8 T cells. Study summary: The total count of TRB reads reached approximately 140 million, and each library contributed about 1.5 +/- 0.3 million.

This CDR3 contains 16 residues. The germline CDR1 and CDR2 sequences are MGHRA and YSYEKL. General study points: The naive subsets expressed comparable surface CD5, and the authors inferred TCR strength from TRB CDR3 properties. For naive cells, CXCR3-negative and CXCR3-positive subsets had similar TRBV-TRBJ usage; for memory cells, usage differed. The study found more hydrophobic TRB CDR3s in CXCR3-positive naive cells than in CXCR3-negative naive cells. Cryopreserved cells partially lost CXCR3 expression, and fresh PBMCs were used in most assays.

This sequence joins TRBV4-1 and TRBJ2-2. This TCR came from a human donor in good health. Some clones in this sample may be carry-over from other donors' samples. Sequenced sample: naive CXCR3+ CD8+ T cells from blood. Regarding subset: CD45RO-CCR7+CD27+CD95- naive CD8+ T cells expressing CXCR3 (TNR3+). The CDR3 sequence: CASSQDEGMNTGELFF.